These 30 T cell receptor beta chains share one sample of origin, sequenced in a study of blood T cell repertoires in COVID-19. The data were produced by immunoSEQ multiplex PCR, yet TCRdb's version contains in-frame clones alone and is incomplete. The table records around 140,000 clones, 75% to 85% of them present only once. The sequenced sample consisted of peripheral blood. The receptors originated from a man between 65 and 79 years old who had recovered from COVID-19.

This chain links TRBV5-1 with TRBJ2-7; TRBD2 might be the D (6 bases). The germline CDR1 and CDR2 sequences are SGHRS and YFSETQ. This CDR3 is built from 14 residues. Between the trimmed V and J ends, which lost 1 base and 0 bases, there was a span of 8 bases. CDR3 amino acids: CASSLIADSYEQYF. The CDR3 DNA reads TGCGCCAGCAGCTTGATAGCGGACTCCTACGAGCAGTACTTC.

The gene calls are TRBV19 and TRBJ2-7, with D perhaps matching TRBD1 (7 bases). The CDR3 extends over 16 amino acids. CDR1 and CDR2 from the germline V gene are LNHDA and SQIVND (reference sequence). The germline V and J ends were trimmed by 6 bases and 2 bases, with 20 bases remaining between them. This chain's CDR3 is CASSPGGTFEPYEQYF. The CDR3 DNA reads TGTGCCAGTAGCCCAGGGGGGACCTTTGAACCCTACGAGCAGTACTTC.

J is TRBJ2-7 and V is TRBV10-2; D is ambiguous. The germline CDR1 and CDR2 sequences are WSHSY and SAAADI. The CDR3 runs to 13 residues. Trimming left V 4 bases short and J 3 bases short, with 10 bases between. The CDR3 DNA sequence: TGCGCCAGCAGTGCCCCCTCAGACTACGAGCAGTACTTC. This sequence encodes CASSAPSDYEQYF.

The chain combines TRBV4-3 with TRBJ2-1, with TRBD2 matching 7 bases. The J segment lost 5 bases and the V segment lost 2 bases, leaving 9 bases of the junction unmatched. The CDR3 spans 16 residues. Germline lookup yields CDR1 LGHNA and CDR2 YSLEER. This chain's CDR3 is CASSQSVGLADNEQFF. The DNA for the CDR3 is TGCGCCAGCAGCCAATCTGTGGGGCTAGCGGACAATGAGCAGTTCTTC.

The chain is built from TRBV11-2 and TRBJ2-7, with D possibly TRBD2 on 6 matching bases. Trimming removed 1 base from V and 4 bases from J, with 8 bases in between. This CDR3 has 13 residues. Germline V gene sequence: CDR1 SGHAT, CDR2 FQNNGV. CDR3 in DNA: TGTGCCAGCAGCTTAGCGGAGGGTTACGAGCAGTACTTC. Residues: CASSLAEGYEQYF.

The chain recombines TRBV29-1 with TRBJ1-2; 7 bases are a match to TRBD1. The V segment lost 6 bases and the J segment 9 bases; nucleotides outside the gene matches: 7. The CDR3 contains 11 residues. Per germline, CDR1 SQVTM and CDR2 ANQGSEA. This CDR3 is CSVTTGSSYTF. The CDR3 region has the DNA TGCAGCGTAACGACAGGGTCGAGCTACACCTTC.

The CDR3 loop reads CASSLAPQTGGRVDTQYF. DNA of the CDR3: TGTGCCAGCAGCTTAGCGCCCCAGACAGGGGGTCGGGTAGATACGCAGTATTTT. This chain uses TRBV7-9 with TRBJ2-3; 9 positions agree with TRBD1. The germline V gene has CDR1 SEHNR and CDR2 FQNEAQ (reference sequence). V was pared by 0 bases and J by 5 bases, with 12 bases of the junction left unmatched. CDR3 length: 18 residues. Variable domain in full (rest from reference TRBV7-9 and TRBJ2-3): DTGVSQNPRHKITKRGQNVTFRCDPISEHNRLYWYRQTLGQGPEFLTYFQNEAQLEKSRLLSDRFSAERPKGSFSTLEIQRTEQGDSAMYLCASSLAPQTGGRVDTQYFGPGTRLTVL.

This clone was seen once. V and J are TRBV12-3 or TRBV12-4 and TRBJ1-5, with D perhaps matching TRBD1 (6 bases). Trimming took off 5 bases at V and 4 bases at J, with 9 bases between the two ends. The CDR3 has 13 amino acids. The CDR3 is CASSVQGNQPQHF. In nucleotides, the CDR3 is TGTGCCAGCAGTGTCCAGGGGAATCAGCCCCAGCATTTT.

This clone showed up many times. The V gene is TRBV11-2, the J gene TRBJ2-1; 11 nucleotides match TRBD2. J gave up 7 bases and V 0 bases, and 2 bases lay outside the gene matches. This CDR3 comprises 15 residues. Germline CDR1 reads SGHAT; CDR2 reads FQNNGV. Here the CDR3 reads CASSLDRLAGNEQFF. The DNA for the CDR3 is TGTGCCAGCAGCTTAGATCGACTAGCGGGAAATGAGCAGTTCTTC.

The V gene is TRBV4-1, the J gene TRBJ2-1, with TRBD2 identical over 10 bases. Germline lookup yields CDR1 MGHRA and CDR2 YSYEKL. The CDR3 length is 15 residues. Germline trimming cut 2 bases from V and 7 bases from J; bases unmatched to any gene: 5. The CDR3 DNA reads TGCGCCAGCAGCCAACTAACTAGCGGGAAAAATGAGCAGTTCTTC. This gives the protein CASSQLTSGKNEQFF.

The rearrangement joins TRBV7-2 to TRBJ1-2; 8 bases map to TRBD1. V trimming: 5 bases; J trimming: 4 bases; junction bases outside the gene matches: 9. The CDR3 consists of 15 residues. The germline CDR1 and CDR2 sequences are SGHTA and FQGNSA. The CDR3 sequence: CASSPREGTGYGYTF. The CDR3, as DNA: TGTGCCAGCAGCCCGAGAGAGGGGACAGGCTATGGCTACACCTTC.

The chain employs TRBV2 and TRBJ1-5, with 9 bases matching TRBD1. J lost 3 bases, V lost 6 bases, and 3 bases had no gene match. The CDR3 loop spans 14 amino acids. Germline V lookup: CDR1 SNHLY, CDR2 FYNNEI. The CDR3 spells CASRGDRDNQPQHF. The CDR3 bases are TGTGCCAGCAGGGGGGACAGGGACAATCAGCCCCAGCATTTT. The full variable domain, with the rest looked up from reference TRBV2 and TRBJ1-5, is EPEVTQTPSHQVTQMGQEVILRCVPISNHLYFYWYRQILGQKVEFLVSFYNNEISEKSEIFDDQFSVERPDGSNFTLKIRSTKLEDSAMYFCASRGDRDNQPQHFGDGTRLSIL.

The chain combines TRBV19 with TRBJ1-5; 8 positions agree with TRBD1. The CDR3 extends over 14 amino acids. The ends lost 7 bases at V and 7 bases at J; junction bases unmatched: 9. Germline lookup yields CDR1 LNHDA and CDR2 SQIVND (reference sequence). The CDR3 DNA reads TGTGCCAGTACCCCTTACGACAGGGGACAGCCCCAGCATTTT. Translated, it gives CASTPYDRGQPQHF.

The chain couples TRBV6-2 or TRBV6-3 to TRBJ2-3; 10 bases are a match to TRBD1. V lost 2 bases to trimming and J lost 0 bases; unmatched junction nucleotides: 5. This CDR3 has 17 amino acids. Germline lookup yields CDR1 MNHEY and CDR2 SVGEGT. The CDR3 protein is CASSYTTGGRSTDTQYF. For the CDR3, the DNA is TGTGCCAGCAGTTACACGACAGGGGGCAGGAGCACAGATACGCAGTATTTT.

The CDR3 region is CASRGRAGATNEKLFF. CDR3 nucleotide sequence: TGTGCCAGTAGAGGGCGGGCCGGAGCAACTAATGAAAAACTGTTTTTT. The rearrangement uses TRBV19 and TRBJ1-4; D is ambiguous. The CDR3 sequence is 16 residues long. Germline CDR1 reads LNHDA; CDR2 reads SQIVND (reference sequence). Trimming stripped 6 bases from V and 0 bases from J, with 14 bases between. Using reference TRBV19 and TRBJ1-4 for the parts outside the CDR3, the full variable domain is DGGITQSPKYLFRKEGQNVTLSCEQNLNHDAMYWYRQDPGQGLRLIYYSQIVNDFQKGDIAEGYSVSREKKESFPLTVTSAQKNPTAFYLCASRGRAGATNEKLFFGSGTQLSVL.

The rearrangement links TRBV9 to TRBJ2-7; TRBD2 matches at 7 bases. The CDR3 totals 14 residues. J was trimmed by 2 bases and V by 0 bases; bases with no gene match: 2. Germline CDR1 reads SGDLS; CDR2 reads YYNGEE. CDR3 nucleotides: TGTGCCAGCAGCGTAGGAGCGGGAACCTACGAGCAGTACTTC. Translating gives CASSVGAGTYEQYF. Full variable domain (outside the CDR3, taken from reference TRBV9 and TRBJ2-7): DSGVTQTPKHLITATGQRVTLRCSPRSGDLSVYWYQQSLDQGLQFLIQYYNGEERAKGNILERFSAQQFPDLHSELNLSSLELGDSALYFCASSVGAGTYEQYFGPGTRLTVT.

The rearrangement uses TRBV12-5 and TRBJ2-6; 7 positions agree with TRBD1. The CDR3 is made up of 15 amino acids. Germline-derived CDR1 and CDR2 are LGHNT and FRNRAP. V gave up 5 bases and J gave up 1 base; unmatched junction bases: 2. In DNA form, the CDR3 reads TGTGCTAGTGGTCCGGGACAGTCTGGGGCCAACGTCCTGACTTTC. This translates into CASGPGQSGANVLTF.

The chain recombines TRBV7-9 with TRBJ2-7; no clear D. The CDR3 is made up of 14 amino acids. V was cut by 7 bases and J by 3 bases, with 16 bases left in between. Germline CDR1 and CDR2: SEHNR and FQNEAQ (reference sequence). Written as DNA, the CDR3 is TGTGCCAGCACCCCCCTCGCAGGAAACTACGAGCAGTACTTC. This codes for CASTPLAGNYEQYF.

The chain employs TRBV6-5 and TRBJ1-1, with 7 bases fitting TRBD1. This CDR3 is built from 14 residues. CDR1 is MNHEY, CDR2 SVGAGI, per germline. V was pared by 8 bases and J by 4 bases, with 10 bases of the junction left unmatched. This CDR3 is CASARQGGITEAFF. DNA of the CDR3: TGTGCCAGCGCCAGACAGGGTGGGATCACTGAAGCTTTCTTT.

This chain links TRBV28 with TRBJ1-4; D not certain. V lost 4 bases and J lost 8, with 23 bases in between. This CDR3 region has 17 residues. CDR1 and CDR2 (germline): MDHEN, SYDVKM. CDR3 sequence: CASSSLTFQEGQEKLFF. CDR3 in DNA: TGTGCCAGCAGTTCCCTTACCTTTCAGGAGGGTCAAGAAAAACTGTTTTTT.

This chain joins TRBV30 and TRBJ2-7; 7 positions agree with TRBD2. Per germline, CDR1 GTSNPN and CDR2 SVGIG (reference sequence). The CDR3 has 14 amino acids. Unmatched junction bases numbered 7, after V lost 2 bases and J lost 3 bases. The CDR3: CAWSPSGIIYEQYF. DNA of the CDR3: TGTGCCTGGAGTCCGAGCGGGATCATCTACGAGCAGTACTTC.

This clone was picked up a small number of times. The chain carries TRBV7-8 and TRBJ2-1; 8 positions match TRBD2. The V gene end was trimmed by 4 bases and the J gene end by 4 bases; junction bases not matched to a gene: 18. The length of the CDR3 is 19 residues. In germline, CDR1 is SGHVS, CDR2 FQNEAQ. CDR3 protein: CASSYSGTRRQNQYNEQFF. The CDR3 DNA is TGTGCCAGCAGCTATAGCGGGACTCGACGTCAAAACCAATACAATGAGCAGTTCTTC. Full variable domain (outside the CDR3, taken from reference TRBV7-8 and TRBJ2-1): GAGVSQSPRYKVAKRGQDVALRCDPISGHVSLFWYQQALGQGPEFLTYFQNEAQLDKSGLPSDRFFAERPEGSVSTLKIQRTQQEDSAVYLCASSYSGTRRQNQYNEQFFGPGTRLTVL.

This rearrangement joins TRBV30 to TRBJ2-1; 15 bases are shared with TRBD2. Germline-derived CDR1 and CDR2 are GTSNPN and SVGIG (reference sequence). CDR3 length equals 18 residues. The J segment lost 0 bases and the V segment lost 1 base, leaving 4 bases of the junction unmatched. The CDR3 is CAWSGTSGRASSYNEQFF. CDR3 DNA sequence: TGTGCCTGGAGTGGGACTAGCGGGAGGGCAAGCTCCTACAATGAGCAGTTCTTC.

The chain is built from TRBV19 and TRBJ2-7, with 11 bases fitting TRBD2. Per the germline V gene, CDR1 is LNHDA and CDR2 is SQIVND (reference sequence). This CDR3 comprises 15 residues. J lost 3 bases, V lost 3 bases, and 4 bases had no gene match. The CDR3: CASSIGGLAVYEQYF. CDR3 DNA sequence: TGTGCCAGTAGTATTGGGGGACTAGCGGTCTACGAGCAGTACTTC.

This sequence joins TRBV30 and TRBJ1-1, with D maybe TRBD1 (5 bases). V was trimmed by 2 bases and J by 1 base, leaving 8 bases between them. Germline V gene lookup returns CDR1 GTSNPN and CDR2 SVGIG (reference sequence). CDR3 size: 13 residues. DNA of the CDR3: TGTGCCTGGAGTACCCAGGGGAACACTGAAGCTTTCTTT. Translating it yields CAWSTQGNTEAFF.

V usage is TRBV18 and J usage is TRBJ1-1; the D gene is possibly TRBD1 (6 bases). The CDR3 loop spans 14 amino acids. Germline V lookup: CDR1 KGHSH, CDR2 LQKENI. V lost 5 bases and J 3 bases, leaving 13 bases between the germline ends. CDR3 nucleotide sequence: TGTGCCAGCTCAGGCAGGACAGCCGACACTGAAGCTTTCTTT. Translated: CASSGRTADTEAFF.

This CDR3 is CASSDRTLFRREQYF. CDR3 DNA: TGTGCCAGCAGCGACAGGACCTTATTCCGGCGGGAGCAGTACTTC. This chain joins TRBV3-1 (or the pseudogene TRBV3-2) and TRBJ2-7; tentative D call: TRBD1 (6 bases). Between the trimmed V and J ends, which lost 5 bases and 7 bases, there was a span of 21 bases. The germline gives CDR1 LGHDT, CDR2 YNNKEL (reference sequence). The CDR3 extends over 15 amino acids.

CDR3 loop: CASRARTGLGQPQHF. The CDR3 DNA follows: TGTGCCAGTAGGGCCCGCACAGGGCTCGGCCAGCCCCAGCATTTT. The rearrangement uses TRBV19 and TRBJ1-5; the D gene is possibly TRBD1 (6 bases). The CDR3 totals 15 residues. CDR1 and CDR2 (germline): LNHDA, SQIVND (reference sequence). V was clipped by 6 bases and J by 7 bases, with 19 bases between them.

This clone was seen a few times. The DNA for the CDR3 is TGTGCCAGCAGCTACCGGGACTCTGGAAACACCATATATTTT. This codes for CASSYRDSGNTIYF. The chain couples TRBV13 to TRBJ1-3; D is unresolved. Germline-derived CDR1 and CDR2 are PRHDT and FYEKMQ (reference sequence). CDR3 length equals 14 residues. Trimming shortened V by 4 bases and J by 0 bases, and 7 bases separated the two germline ends. The variable domain in full, completed from reference TRBV13 and TRBJ1-3, reads AAGVIQSPRHLIKEKRETATLKCYPIPRHDTVYWYQQGPGQDPQFLISFYEKMQSDKGSIPDRFSAQQFSDYHSELNMSSLELGDSALYFCASSYRDSGNTIYFGEGSWLTVV.

The chain links TRBV6-1 to TRBJ2-7, with 7 bases lining up with TRBD1. V shed 0 bases and J 3 bases; nucleotides not matched to a gene: 8. Germline CDR1 MNHNS, CDR2 SASEGT. This CDR3 contains 16 residues. The CDR3 spells CASSEAMTGLFYEQYF. In DNA form, the CDR3 reads TGTGCCAGCAGTGAAGCTATGACAGGGTTGTTCTACGAGCAGTACTTC.